These 27 T cell receptor beta chains came from one sample sequenced in a study of regulatory dendritic cells for organ transplantation. Assay used: immunoSEQ multiplex PCR; TCRdb lists only in-frame clones, some missing. Here the sample spans 20,000 to 25,000 clones, approximately 83% being singletons. The antigens for these receptors are not known. Allogeneic regulatory or mature dendritic cells were co-cultured for four to six days with CFSE-labeled sorted T cells at 1:10. The sequenced material came from naive CD4+ T cells from blood cultured with regulatory dendritic cells. Noted subset: CD45RA+ naive T cells. These receptors were obtained from a human donor in good health.

The chain links TRBV2 to TRBJ2-5; TRBD2 matches at 11 bases. With 8 bases clipped from V and 2 bases from J, the junction kept 13 bases outside the gene matches. The CDR3 has 17 amino acids. From germline, CDR1 is SNHLY and CDR2 FYNNEI. CDR3 bases: TGTGCCAGCGCTGGACGACTAGCGGGGCTTAGACAAGAGACCCAGTACTTC. Protein: CASAGRLAGLRQETQYF.

The genes are TRBV7-9 and TRBJ2-7; 7 bases line up with TRBD1. The length of the CDR3 is 14 residues. Trimming at V came to 0 bases and at J to 6 bases, leaving 5 bases not matched to a gene. Germline CDR1 SEHNR, CDR2 FQNEAQ (reference sequence). CDR3 nucleotide sequence: TGTGCCAGCAGCTTAGCTGAGTCAGGGGGCGAGCAGTACTTC. Its translation: CASSLAESGGEQYF.

The chain is built from TRBV18 and TRBJ1-5, with 8 bases lining up with TRBD1. Germline CDR1 is KGHSH and CDR2 is LQKENI. After removal of 3 bases from V and 15 bases from J, the junction contained 10 bases not matched to a gene. The CDR3 sequence is 13 residues long. The DNA for the CDR3 is TGTGCCAGCTCACCGGAAATGGACAGGGACTGGCATTTT. It specifies CASSPEMDRDWHF.

V usage is TRBV18 and J usage is TRBJ2-1, with unresolved D. V was shortened by 5 bases and J by 5 bases, with 16 bases between the two germline ends. The CDR3 runs 15 residues. Germline CDR1 and CDR2: KGHSH and LQKENI. This chain's CDR3 is CASSTFGVLDNEQFF. CDR3 DNA: TGTGCCAGCTCAACTTTCGGAGTGCTGGACAATGAGCAGTTCTTC.

This clone has just one count. The chain links TRBV5-4 to TRBJ1-1; possibly TRBD1 for D (6 bases). Per germline, CDR1 SGHNT and CDR2 YYREEE (reference sequence). The germline V and J ends were trimmed by 4 bases and 3 bases, with 19 bases remaining between them. This CDR3 contains 16 residues. The CDR3 reads CASSGAPQGRDTEAFF. Written as DNA, the CDR3 is TGTGCCAGCAGCGGGGCCCCCCAGGGGCGGGACACTGAAGCTTTCTTT. Supplemented by reference TRBV5-4 and TRBJ1-1, the full variable domain reads ETGVTQSPTHLIKTRGQQVTLRCSSQSGHNTVSWYQQALGQGPQFIFQYYREEENGRGNFPPRFSGLQFPNYSSELNVNALELDDSALYLCASSGAPQGRDTEAFFGQGTRLTVV.

This clone was picked up one time. This chain connects TRBV11-2 to TRBJ2-7, with a tentative D call TRBD1 (6 bases). Germline values: CDR1 SGHAT, CDR2 FQNNGV. The CDR3 runs 17 residues. Trimming took 4 bases from V and 0 from J, leaving 19 bases between them. CDR3 sequence reads: CASSSEGGARTSYEQYF. In DNA, the CDR3 is TGTGCCAGCAGCTCCGAAGGGGGAGCGAGGACCTCCTACGAGCAGTACTTC.

The chain employs TRBV18 and TRBJ1-1; D gene ambiguous. Trimming stripped 6 bases from V and 3 bases from J, with 11 bases between. The CDR3 is 13 amino acids. CDR1 KGHSH and CDR2 LQKENI come from the germline V gene. CDR3 in DNA: TGTGCCAGCTCGATGTCGCCGGACACTGAAGCTTTCTTT. It translates to CASSMSPDTEAFF.

The rearrangement links TRBV27 to TRBJ2-2, with D possibly being TRBD2 (7 bases). Deletions cut 3 bases from V and 4 bases from J, with 15 bases between. Germline V gene lookup returns CDR1 MNHEY and CDR2 SMNVEV (reference sequence). The CDR3 runs 16 residues. The CDR3 is CASSFVRGGGTGELFF. CDR3 DNA sequence: TGTGCCAGCAGTTTCGTGAGGGGGGGCGGCACCGGGGAGCTGTTTTTT.

The V gene is TRBV7-2, the J gene TRBJ2-7; D may be TRBD1 (5 bases). The CDR3 is made up of 14 amino acids. Germline CDR1 is SGHTA and CDR2 is FQGNSA. The V and J ends lost 3 bases and 3 bases respectively, with 12 bases between them. The CDR3 bases are TGTGCCAGCAGCTTGAGGACAAGGAACTACGAGCAGTACTTC. This sequence encodes CASSLRTRNYEQYF.

The chain carries TRBV28 and TRBJ2-5; D possibly corresponds to TRBD2 (5 bases). Germline V CDR1 and CDR2: MDHEN, SYDVKM. This CDR3 spans 16 amino acids. The V and J ends lost 5 bases and 0 bases respectively, with 16 bases between them. The CDR3 here is CASSLPGVAHQETQYF. CDR3 DNA: TGTGCCAGCAGTCTCCCTGGGGTAGCGCACCAAGAGACCCAGTACTTC.

The V call is TRBV7-2, the J call TRBJ2-2, with D unclear. The CDR3 covers 12 residues. V was pared by 3 bases and J by 13 bases, with 12 bases between. From germline, CDR1 is SGHTA and CDR2 FQGNSA. The CDR3 nucleotides read TGTGCCAGCAGCTTTTCCGGAGTCGGGCTGTTTTTT. Amino acids: CASSFSGVGLFF.

Sample share makes this clone medium-sized. V is TRBV2 and J is TRBJ1-4; the D is unclear. CDR1 and CDR2 from the germline V gene are SNHLY and FYNNEI. The CDR3 extends over 13 amino acids. The ends were cut back, 6 bases at V and 10 bases at J, with 15 bases in the middle. In DNA, the CDR3 is TGTGCCAGCAGGGATGTCATGAAGGGAAAACTGTTTTTT. It codes for CASRDVMKGKLFF.

The rearrangement uses TRBV9 and TRBJ1-3; no definite D call. With 0 bases removed from V and 2 bases from J, the gap between germline ends came to 18 bases. Germline values: CDR1 SGDLS, CDR2 YYNGEE. The CDR3 runs to 18 residues. The CDR3 loop is CASSVEPLGRLPGNTIYF. In nucleotides, the CDR3 is TGTGCCAGCAGCGTAGAACCCCTTGGCAGACTCCCTGGAAACACCATATATTTT.

The chain employs TRBV7-3 and TRBJ2-3; 10 nucleotides agree with TRBD2. This CDR3 contains 15 residues. Germline CDR1 SGHTA, CDR2 FQGTGA. With V trimmed by 4 bases and J by 7 bases, 8 bases remained unmatched. The CDR3, as DNA: TGTGCCAGCAGCTATGGACTAGCGGACCTGAATACGCAGTATTTT. Protein product: CASSYGLADLNTQYF.

The rearrangement links TRBV6-5 to TRBJ1-4; a weak D match, TRBD1 (5 bases). This CDR3 spans 15 amino acids. The germline CDR1 and CDR2 sequences are MNHEY and SVGAGI. V dropped 6 bases and J dropped 8 bases, with 19 bases sitting between them. CDR3: CASSQGAAGIEKLFF. DNA of the CDR3: TGTGCCAGCAGCCAAGGGGCAGCTGGGATAGAAAAACTGTTTTTT.

The V and J genes are TRBV6-5 and TRBJ2-1, with D possibly being TRBD2 (5 bases). V was pared by 6 bases and J by 5 bases, with 17 bases between. The CDR3 runs to 15 residues. Germline assignment: CDR1 MNHEY and CDR2 SVGAGI. DNA of the CDR3: TGTGCCAGCAGCCGAACTAGGTTCGGTCACAATGAGCAGTTCTTC. It yields the protein CASSRTRFGHNEQFF.

V usage is TRBV5-4 and J usage is TRBJ2-5; a weak D match, TRBD1 (5 bases). Germline values: CDR1 SGHNT, CDR2 YYREEE (reference sequence). V was shortened by 6 bases and J by 2 bases, with 11 bases between the two germline ends. CDR3 length equals 13 residues. CDR3 DNA: TGTGCCAGCAAACGGACAACTCAAGAGACCCAGTACTTC. It translates to CASKRTTQETQYF.

In its sample, this clone was seen once. The gene calls are TRBV7-2 and TRBJ2-3, with D unclear. Trimming left V 5 bases short and J 6 bases short, with 9 bases between. The CDR3 is 12 amino acids. Germline V lookup: CDR1 SGHTA, CDR2 FQGNSA. The CDR3 loop is CASSQRRDTQYF. For the CDR3, the DNA is TGTGCCAGCAGCCAACGGCGGGATACGCAGTATTTT. The full variable domain, in which reference TRBV7-2 and TRBJ2-3 provide the parts outside the CDR3, is GAGVSQSPSNKVTEKGKDVELRCDPISGHTALYWYRQSLGQGLEFLIYFQGNSAPDKSGLPSDRFSAERTGGSVSTLTIQRTQQEDSAVYLCASSQRRDTQYFGPGTRLTVL.

This sequence joins TRBV4-2 and TRBJ2-5, with 14 positions matching TRBD2. Trimming cost V 1 base and J 1 base; bases outside gene matches: 5. The length of the CDR3 is 18 residues. The germline V gene has CDR1 LGHNA and CDR2 YNFKEQ. The CDR3: CASSQARTSGGSQETQYF. The CDR3 nucleotides read TGTGCCAGCAGCCAAGCTAGGACTAGCGGGGGGAGCCAAGAGACCCAGTACTTC.

This clone was observed a single time. The rearrangement uses TRBV19 and TRBJ2-1; D could derive from TRBD1 or TRBD2 (6 bases each). The V and J ends lost 4 bases and 0 bases respectively, with 13 bases between them. This CDR3 comprises 16 residues. Germline V lookup: CDR1 LNHDA, CDR2 SQIVND (reference sequence). CDR3 nucleotides: TGTGCCAGTAGTAACGGGGGCCCGAGCTCCTACAATGAGCAGTTCTTC. Translation gives CASSNGGPSSYNEQFF.

The J gene is TRBJ1-1, the V gene TRBV6-5; unclear D gene. Per germline, CDR1 MNHEY and CDR2 SVGAGI. The CDR3 loop spans 13 amino acids. V was shortened by 8 bases and J by 3 bases, with 13 bases between the two germline ends. CDR3 coding DNA: TGTGCCAGCTGCCGCAGTACTGACACTGAAGCTTTCTTT. It yields the protein CASCRSTDTEAFF.

This clone turned up a few times. This chain joins TRBV6-5 and TRBJ2-7; D remains ambiguous. Germline loops: CDR1 MNHEY, CDR2 SVGAGI. The CDR3 contains 11 residues. Trimming cost V 6 bases and J 5 bases, with 8 bases left between them. CDR3 protein: CASRRWDEQYF. CDR3 sequence (DNA): TGTGCCAGCAGGCGGTGGGACGAGCAGTACTTC.

The chain links TRBV5-5 to TRBJ1-5; D is unresolved. The CDR3 loop spans 14 amino acids. V was clipped by 0 bases and J by 4 bases, with 8 bases between them. The germline gives CDR1 SGHKS, CDR2 YYEKEE (reference sequence). The CDR3 nucleotides read TGTGCCAGCAGCTTGGCCGCCAGTAATCAGCCCCAGCATTTT. This translates into CASSLAASNQPQHF.

This clone is a singleton in its sample. The chain carries TRBV7-3 and TRBJ2-3, with 9 bases identical to TRBD1. V trimming: 6 bases; J trimming: 1 base; junction bases outside the gene matches: 8. The CDR3 length is 16 residues. CDR1 and CDR2 (germline): SGHTA, FQGTGA. The CDR3 sequence is CASRSGQGLGTDTQYF. The CDR3 DNA is TGTGCCAGCAGATCAGGACAGGGGTTGGGCACAGATACGCAGTATTTT.

The genes are TRBV7-9 and TRBJ2-7; 7 nucleotides agree with TRBD2. Germline-derived CDR1 and CDR2 are SEHNR and FQNEAQ (reference sequence). The CDR3 totals 16 residues. With 0 bases clipped from V and 3 bases from J, the junction kept 8 bases outside the gene matches. CDR3 nucleotides: TGTGCCAGCAGCTTAGCGTGGGCTAGCGGAGTCTACGAGCAGTACTTC. As protein: CASSLAWASGVYEQYF.

The chain combines TRBV6-5 with TRBJ2-7; 10 nucleotides line up with TRBD2. The J segment lost 3 bases and the V segment lost 6 bases, leaving 5 bases of the junction unmatched. CDR1 MNHEY and CDR2 SVGAGI come from the germline V gene. The CDR3 extends over 14 amino acids. CDR3 amino acids: CASSLRTSGYEQYF. DNA of the CDR3: TGTGCCAGCAGCTTAAGGACTAGCGGCTACGAGCAGTACTTC.

V is TRBV7-9 and J is TRBJ1-3, with 7 bases matching TRBD1. The CDR3 sequence is 15 residues long. V shed 5 bases and J 0 bases; nucleotides not matched to a gene: 4. The V gene's germline CDR1 is SEHNR and CDR2 FQNEAQ (reference sequence). CDR3 amino acids: CASSQGESSGNTIYF. The CDR3 nucleotides read TGTGCCAGCAGCCAGGGGGAGAGCTCTGGAAACACCATATATTTT.